The subject of this entry is one T cell receptor (beta chain). Its antigen is still unknown. The record has no base qualities; no much larger clone is one base away. Clipping removes 5 bases from V and 3 bases from J, with 8 as the unmatched junction base count. CDR1 SEHNR and CDR2 FQNEAQ were looked up in the germline V gene (reference sequence). The CDR3 goes from the cysteine to the phenylalanine over 15 residues. Only the CDR3 portion is preserved as DNA: 45 bases, with reading frame beginning at the first base. This specimen comes from a study of cytomegalovirus exposure and HLA in healthy donors (dated by TCRdb to about 2017). In terms of the full investigation: In an earlier analysis of about 560 of the donors, 250 to 350 Gb of sequence data and 117 million unique TCR beta sequences from about 179 million T cells were reported. Roughly 310 gigabases of sequencing data and 70 million to 100 million unique TCR sequences were included in an early release covering under 650 HLA-typed donors. In addition to the first cohort of 666 subjects, a separate validation cohort of around 110 different subjects was used. Of the roughly 390 genotyped donors, more than 75% were placed in the genetic ancestry cluster associated with self-reported Caucasian donors. In the later analysis, no new phenotypic data were used to find candidate immune exposures; instead, reliance was placed on TCR beta sequences and their occurrence across donors. The study combined high-throughput TCR immunosequencing, statistical association of individual TCRs with disease status, and machine learning to predict cytomegalovirus infection status. An earlier analysis of 587 of the donors used high-throughput TCR beta sequencing to judge whether each TCR beta V gene segment behaved as functional or pseudogenic. Among some 400 genotyped donors of the cohort, an average of 235,054 unique TCR beta nucleotide sequences were sequenced per donor, around 20% of them non-productive. The number of donors typed differed by locus, with about 629-640 for A, B, C, DRB1 and DQB1, 522 for DQA1, about 610 for DPA1, and some 440 for DPB1. About five DR-DQ haplotypes were treated as single units for association and clustering because of strong linkage in the cohort. The study profiled the T cell repertoires of approximately 700 subjects by immunosequencing and related them to cytomegalovirus serostatus. Donor age, sex, ethnicity and CMV serostatus were collected together with the repertoire data. All discovery cohort repertoires had been generated on a single sequencing platform. The study aimed to test whether signatures of past pathogen exposure could be identified by cataloging public T cell receptors. A later analysis re-analyzed previously published TCR beta repertoires from about 600 donors and added high-resolution HLA genotyping to study TCR occurrence patterns. HLA typing covered class I and class II loci at four-digit resolution. A later genetic analysis took genome-wide SNP genotypes for about three fifths of the roughly 700 donors and used that subset as a discovery cohort. The full study reports these points: At a false discovery rate of 0.05, a later analysis linked approximately 18,000 TCR beta sequences to specific HLA alleles. A further reported finding was that TCR beta sequences accurately predicted the HLA-A and HLA-B alleles for most subjects in the first cohort. Linkage disequilibrium might explain the correlated functional status among segregating V segments, but an unknown experimental factor could not be ruled out. The study listed approximately 150 TCR beta chains as associated with cytomegalovirus. A few of the identified cytomegalovirus-associated TCR beta chains were confirmed in vitro to be specific for cytomegalovirus antigens. The presence/absence analyses assumed that sequencing depth was roughly uniform across donors, and that assumption may not be true. A later genetic analysis reported fewer N-insertions in productive TCRs among donors in an Asian-associated ancestry cluster than the approximately 700-donor mean. Only TCR beta chains were sequenced in this cohort, and the absence of alpha or paired-chain data limited detectable features. According to a later analysis, parvovirus B19, influenza, CMV and Epstein-Barr virus appeared linked to several top co-occurrence clusters. In a later analysis, most CMV-associated TCR beta chains were found to appear HLA-restricted, with HLA associations seemingly driven largely by CMV exposure. An earlier analysis of roughly 570 of the donors showed that most TCR beta V segments appeared in productive rearrangements either about 87% or about 30% of the time, which broadly matched IMGT annotations. While some public TCRs were present in many individuals, most TCR sequences turned up only very rarely across donors. In a later analysis, HLA-associated TCR beta chains showed more clonal expansion and lower generation probabilities than non-associated chains that were equally common. The authors suggested that the approach could potentially be extended to other disease states and immunological phenotypes. Because counts were too low, about 17 rarely observed V segments, including chromosome 9 orphons, were excluded from the earlier analysis of under 650 of the donors. An association between a missense DCLRE1C variant and V-gene and J-gene trimming of TCR beta chains was found in a later genetic analysis and replicated in an independent cohort. In a later analysis, the rate of TCR association differed among HLA loci, with DRB1 alleles having the most associated TCRs and HLA-C alleles having the fewest. Immune exposure information for the cohort was limited to CMV serostatus. In both the original and validation cohorts, the classifier was reported to diagnose cytomegalovirus status with high specificity and sensitivity. Strong co-occurrence of HLA alleles, especially DR and DQ, made assigning TCR associations to individual alleles difficult. Because some donors lacked HLA typing at each locus, the association tests relied only on the typed subset. Some IMGT-functional V segments, including TRBV6-2 and TRBV6-3, could not be told apart with the 87-base-pair reads, so those segments were excluded. A cluster of highly shared sequence variants was judged likely to be a technical artifact of the sequencing pipeline.

Library preparation employed the immunoSEQ multiplex PCR assay. The multiplex PCR relied on a mix of 60 forward primers for TCR Vbeta segments and 13 reverse primers for TCR Jbeta segments. The CDR3 region of rearranged TCR beta genes was amplified from genomic DNA by a multiplex PCR assay. The Illumina HiSeq System was used to sequence the amplified TCR beta libraries as 87-base-pair reads. Per the authors' processing: In a later analysis, tens of millions of unique TCR beta chains were counted across the approximately 620 repertoires, and roughly 11 million of these chains were shared by at least two donors. To remove PCR and sequencing errors, raw reads were error-corrected and collapsed into unique sequences using a nearest-neighbor algorithm that merged closely related sequences. CDR3 sequences were aligned to IMGT reference sequences to assign V, D and J gene segments. For a sequence to be retained, a match of at least six nucleotides was required to both a V gene segment and a J gene segment. Rearrangements were called productive when the CDR3 lacked stop codons and stayed in frame with V and J; all others were non-productive. Following IMGT convention, CDR3 was defined as the stretch from the second conserved V-encoded cysteine up to the conserved J-encoded phenylalanine. The earlier analysis of roughly 590 of the donors excluded any sequence lacking an unambiguous match to a single V gene segment. An earlier analysis of 587 of the donors called V segments functional above 56.7% productive rearrangements and segregating when the between-donor standard deviation exceeded 5%. To diagnose cytomegalovirus status from the catalog of TCR beta chain sequences, a statistical classification framework was built. A later analysis assigned V and J genes by comparing TCR nucleotide sequences with IMGT/GENE-DB human TR gene sequences. Using the TCRdist pipeline, a later analysis assigned CDR3 sequences along with most-parsimonious VDJ recombination scenarios. A later analysis defined each TCR beta chain by its CDR3 amino acid sequence plus V-gene family, and excluded reads lacking a unique V-gene family. In a later analysis, 450 to 600 highly shared, low-generation-probability nucleotide sequences were removed to address suspected cross-contamination and a sequencing artifact. In a later analysis, a clonal expansion index was calculated for each public chain from normalized within-repertoire ranks of inferred template counts. In a later analysis, generation probabilities were computed using a VDJ recombination model fitted to out-of-frame rearrangements, and the results were checked against IGoR. Hypergeometric tests were used in a later analysis to score TCR-TCR, TCR-HLA and TCR-CMV co-occurrence, with a repertoire-size bias correction applied to the TCR pairs. False discovery rates were estimated in a later analysis by permuting HLA or CMV assignments 20 times. In a later analysis, co-occurring TCRs were grouped using DBSCAN, and TCRdist sequence similarity was added for clustering within HLA-allele-positive subsets. For co-occurrence clustering, repertoires with fewer than 30,000 or more than 120,000 public chains were excluded, along with five repertoires with anomalous nucleotide sharing. TCRdb's version of the immuneACCESS table is confined to in-frame rearrangements and falls short of the full clone set. An unresolved V gene accounts for under half of the shortfall where checked; the remainder is of unknown origin. V and J calls and clone size follow that table, whereas D and trimming were derived from the DNA. Across this sample there are 90,000 to 110,000 clones, with more than 9.5% seen only once. The top ten constitute 16% of the sample.

The cohort was made up of 666 healthy bone marrow donors. At the time of sampling, every cohort member was nominally healthy, though immune exposures that went unrecorded were likely present. The donor was CMV seropositive and belonged to the group of more than 250 seropositive cohort members. A peripheral blood sample was collected from each donor, and TCR beta sequencing was performed on peripheral blood mononuclear cells. Genomic DNA was extracted from the blood cell samples with the Qiagen DNeasy Blood Extraction Kit. The TCR originated in a middle-aged man in good health and CMV-seropositive. This chain joins TRBV7-9 to TRBJ1-1; TRBD1 matches 8 bases in the middle. The sequenced sample was PBMCs. The sequenced DNA is TGTGCCAGCAGCGCTCGGACAGGGACGCACACTGAAGCTTTCTTT. Its translation is CASSARTGTHTEAFF.